In its sample, the clone carrying this T cell receptor (beta chain) was seen a few times. The data are from a study of blood T cells in healthy people across ages. The V end lost 3 bases, the J end lost 5 bases, and 21 bases lay between the germline ends. CDR1 KGHDR and CDR2 SFDVKD come from the germline V gene. CDR3 length: 17 residues. Sample-barcoded 5' priming and a J-beta primer mix drove a second PCR of 7 to 11 cycles. TCRdb reanalysed the 5' RACE reads using MiXCR and keeps one entry per CDR3 protein. The repertoire has over 700,000 distinct CDR3 sequences, approximately 25% of them found once; the top ten carry more than 8%. Separately, the same data were catalogued under a study of T cells of mothers and their children.

The rearrangement links TRBV24-1 to TRBJ2-5; D might be TRBD1 or TRBD2, each matching 6 bases. The source material was blood. The source is a boy younger than 18 in good health. The CDR3 DNA reads TGTGCCACCAGTGATCCTACAGGGAGAGGCGGGGAGGAGACCCAGTACTTC. This encodes CATSDPTGRGGEETQYF.